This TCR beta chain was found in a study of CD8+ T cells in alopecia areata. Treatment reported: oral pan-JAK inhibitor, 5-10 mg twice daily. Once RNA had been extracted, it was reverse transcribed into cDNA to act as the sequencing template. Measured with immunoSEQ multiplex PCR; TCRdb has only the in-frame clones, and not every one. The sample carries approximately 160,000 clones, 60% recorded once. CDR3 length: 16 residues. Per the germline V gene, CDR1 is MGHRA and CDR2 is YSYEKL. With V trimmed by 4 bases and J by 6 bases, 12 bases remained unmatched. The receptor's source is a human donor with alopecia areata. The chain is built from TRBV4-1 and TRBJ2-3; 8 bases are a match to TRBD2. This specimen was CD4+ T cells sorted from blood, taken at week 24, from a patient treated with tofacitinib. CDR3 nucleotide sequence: TGCGCCAGCAGCCGAACTTCGGGGGGGCCAGGGGATACGCAGTATTTT. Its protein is CASSRTSGGPGDTQYF.